Sequencing of this TCR beta chain was carried out in a study of identical twins. From the 5' RACE reads, TCRdb called clonotypes with MiXCR, one entry per CDR3 protein. The top ten clones hold approximately 4.5% of a sample with some 690,000 distinct CDR3 sequences, roughly 20% of them seen once. In the case of this clonotype: Its antigen is not identified.

This CDR3 is 14 amino acids long. V lost 2 bases, J lost 0 bases, and 8 bases lay in between. CDR1 MNHEY and CDR2 SVGAGI come from the germline V gene. Study-level results: The authors noted that invariant MAIT and iNKT cells could partly confound zero-insertion analyses. Within cord blood, abundant beta clonotypes carried fewer insertions, but memory repertoires showed no such trend.

This sample was shared with a second study, whose subject was T cells expressing NK-cell markers. This second study says: Seven sequenced donors out of eight were HCMV-seropositive, one seronegative. There were a few donors in whom these clonotypes also led the CD3+CD56-NKG2C+ fraction.

V gene TRBV6-5 combines with J gene TRBJ2-7; the D is unclear. The source material was PBMCs. This TCR was sampled from a woman younger than 30 in good health. CDR3 amino acids: CASSYGRNSYEQYF. The CDR3 coding sequence is TGTGCCAGCAGTTACGGGCGGAACTCCTACGAGCAGTACTTC.